This passage covers 20 T cell receptor beta chains from one sample sequenced in a study of patients and donors after allogeneic stem cell transplantation. Each CDR3 protein is one row after TCRdb ran MiXCR on the RT-PCR reads. The sample holds more than 850,000 distinct CDR3 sequences, under 20% seen once. Sequenced material: blood, either unsorted or a sorted T cell fraction (not recorded which). These receptor sequences come from a human donor who was either an allogeneic HSCT recipient or a stem cell or donor lymphocyte infusion donor (not recorded which). It is not recorded whose cells these are; they may come from a transplant donor.

The sample holds many counts of this clonotype. CDR3 sequence reads: CATSDPTSGNTGELFF. CDR3 DNA sequence: TGTGCCACCAGTGACCCGACTAGCGGGAACACCGGGGAGCTGTTTTTT. The chain recombines TRBV24-1 with TRBJ2-2, with 9 bases that match TRBD2. The V segment lost 4 bases and the J segment 1 base; nucleotides outside the gene matches: 3. The CDR3 spans 16 residues. From germline, CDR1 is KGHDR and CDR2 SFDVKD.

This clonotype was seen many times. V and J are TRBV12-3 or TRBV12-4 and TRBJ1-1; TRBD1 aligns across 8 bases. J was trimmed by 3 bases and V by 6 bases; bases with no gene match: 15. This CDR3 has 17 residues. CDR3 sequence (DNA): TGTGCCAGCAGAACGGACAGGGTGCGTTTAATGGACACTGAAGCTTTCTTT. It encodes CASRTDRVRLMDTEAFF.

This clonotype was counted between two and nine times. The chain employs TRBV29-1 and TRBJ2-1; D possibly corresponds to TRBD2 (5 bases). The ends were cut back, 1 base at V and 0 bases at J, with 10 bases in the middle. Germline lookup yields CDR1 SQVTM and CDR2 ANQGSEA. The CDR3 contains 15 residues. CDR3 in amino acids: CSVEGTASSYNEQFF. The CDR3, as DNA: TGCAGCGTTGAAGGGACTGCGAGCTCCTACAATGAGCAGTTCTTC.

The chain has TRBV6-2 or TRBV6-3 and TRBJ2-3; TRBD2 matches at 7 bases. The CDR3 extends over 16 amino acids. With 2 bases clipped from V and 2 bases from J, the junction kept 7 bases outside the gene matches. Germline CDR1 is MNHEY and CDR2 is SVGEGT. For the CDR3, the DNA is TGTGCCAGCAGTTACCCTGGACTAGACTTCACAGATACGCAGTATTTT. Amino acid sequence: CASSYPGLDFTDTQYF.

The chain joins TRBV12-3 or TRBV12-4 to TRBJ1-2; perhaps TRBD1 as D (5 bases). CDR3 length: 16 amino acids. Trimming removed 1 base at V and 5 bases at J, with 17 bases between. Here the CDR3 reads CASSLGDSGRGYGYTF. The CDR3 DNA sequence: TGTGCCAGCAGTTTAGGTGACAGCGGGAGGGGTTATGGCTACACCTTC.

This clonotype was seen a handful of times. The chain combines TRBV11-2 with TRBJ1-2; the match to TRBD1 covers 8 bases. The CDR3 consists of 16 residues. Germline loops: CDR1 SGHAT, CDR2 FQNNGV. Trimming cost V 5 bases and J 5 bases; bases outside gene matches: 13. The CDR3 here is CASSPGVQGARYGYTF. CDR3 nucleotide sequence: TGTGCCAGCAGCCCGGGGGTCCAGGGGGCGCGTTATGGCTACACCTTC. The entire variable domain, with the rest obtained from reference TRBV11-2 and TRBJ1-2, is as follows: EAGVAQSPRYKIIEKRQSVAFWCNPISGHATLYWYQQILGQGPKLLIQFQNNGVVDDSQLPKDRFSAERLKGVDSTLKIQPAKLEDSAVYLCASSPGVQGARYGYTFGSGTRLTVV.

The rearrangement links TRBV5-1 to TRBJ2-1; D not resolved. CDR1 SGHRS and CDR2 YFSETQ come from the germline V gene. V gave up 4 bases and J gave up 4 bases, with 18 bases separating them. CDR3 length: 16 amino acids. The CDR3 DNA reads as TGCGCCAGCAGCGGCCCGGGTTCGGAAGTTTACAATGAGCAGTTCTTC. Translation gives CASSGPGSEVYNEQFF. Supplemented by reference TRBV5-1 and TRBJ2-1, the full variable domain reads KAGVTQTPRYLIKTRGQQVTLSCSPISGHRSVSWYQQTPGQGLQFLFEYFSETQRNKGNFPGRFSGRQFSNSRSEMNVSTLELGDSALYLCASSGPGSEVYNEQFFGPGTRLTVL.

This clonotype was seen a handful of times. This chain joins TRBV6-1 and TRBJ1-1; tentative D call: TRBD1 (5 bases). Germline loops: CDR1 MNHNS, CDR2 SASEGT. V was clipped by 8 bases and J by 6 bases, with 19 bases between them. The CDR3 runs to 14 residues. Here the CDR3 DNA reads TGTGCCAGCCGGGCGGGACTCACGCCCGCTGAAGCTTTCTTT. This codes for CASRAGLTPAEAFF.

This clonotype was seen only a few times. This rearrangement joins TRBV18 to TRBJ2-7, with D possibly being TRBD2 (5 bases). This CDR3 contains 12 residues. Per the germline V gene, CDR1 is KGHSH and CDR2 is LQKENI. Trimming pared 0 bases from V and 12 bases from J, leaving 12 bases between. CDR3 protein: CASSPPSGVGYF. CDR3 DNA sequence: TGTGCCAGCTCACCACCGTCCGGGGTAGGGTACTTC. Combining the CDR3 with reference TRBV18 and TRBJ2-7 gives the whole variable domain NAGVMQNPRHLVRRRGQEARLRCSPMKGHSHVYWYRQLPEEGLKFMVYLQKENIIDESGMPKERFSAEFPKEGPSILRIQQVVRGDSAAYFCASSPPSGVGYFGPGTRLTVT.

The chain recombines TRBV29-1 with TRBJ2-5, with D perhaps matching TRBD1 or TRBD2 (6 bases each). Germline V gene sequence: CDR1 SQVTM, CDR2 ANQGSEA. The CDR3 is made up of 14 amino acids. Trimming removed 3 bases from V and 6 bases from J, with 17 bases in between. The CDR3 bases are TGCAGCGTTGAGTCATCATCGGGGGCAAAGACCCAGTACTTC. Protein product: CSVESSSGAKTQYF.

The chain recombines TRBV20-1 with TRBJ1-4, with D possibly being TRBD1 (5 bases). The germline V gene encodes CDR1 DFQATT and CDR2 SNEGSKA (reference sequence). The V end lost 5 bases, the J end lost 7 bases, and 14 bases lay between the germline ends. The CDR3 totals 13 residues. The CDR3: CSAEGRMGEKLFF. CDR3 nucleotides: TGCAGTGCTGAGGGGAGGATGGGTGAAAAACTGTTTTTT.

This clonotype came up a few times. The V and J genes are TRBV7-8 and TRBJ1-2; no clear D gene. This CDR3 comprises 16 residues. Looked up from germline, CDR1 is SGHVS and CDR2 is FQNEAQ. V lost 1 base and J lost 4, with 16 bases in between. CDR3: CASSLGAAGQLYGYTF. The DNA for the CDR3 is TGTGCCAGCAGCTTAGGGGCAGCCGGTCAACTCTATGGCTACACCTTC.

This clonotype was found a few times. V usage is TRBV15 and J usage is TRBJ1-3; 7 nucleotides align to TRBD1. Germline V gene lookup returns CDR1 LNHNV and CDR2 YYDKDF (reference sequence). CDR3 length equals 18 residues. V gave up 2 bases and J gave up 3 bases; unmatched junction bases: 13. As DNA, the CDR3 is TGTGCCACCAGCAGACCCCTCGGACAGGTCGGGGGTGGAAACACCATATATTTT. Translated, it gives CATSRPLGQVGGGNTIYF.

This clonotype was observed many times. The rearrangement uses TRBV6-5 and TRBJ1-1, with D maybe TRBD1 (5 bases). V was shortened by 0 bases and J by 6 bases, with 14 bases between the two germline ends. This CDR3 comprises 15 residues. CDR1 and CDR2 from the germline V gene are MNHEY and SVGAGI. DNA of the CDR3: TGTGCCAGCAGTTACTCGCCGAGGGGTGAGCCTGAAGCTTTCTTT. It codes for CASSYSPRGEPEAFF.

The chain recombines TRBV20-1 with TRBJ1-1; the match to TRBD1 covers 8 bases. This CDR3 comprises 12 residues. Germline loops: CDR1 DFQATT, CDR2 SNEGSKA (reference sequence). The trim removed 5 bases at V and 5 bases at J, leaving 4 bases unmatched. The DNA of the CDR3 is TGCAGTGCTCCGGGACAGGTAACTGAAGCTTTCTTT. Its translation: CSAPGQVTEAFF.

The chain has TRBV20-1 and TRBJ2-2, with D unclear. This CDR3 comprises 13 residues. Trimming removed 3 bases at V and 6 bases at J, with 11 bases between. From germline, CDR1 is DFQATT and CDR2 SNEGSKA (reference sequence). The CDR3 bases are TGCAGTGCTAGTAGCCCGGTCTCCGGGGAGCTGTTTTTT. Translating it yields CSASSPVSGELFF.

This clonotype occurred a few times. The V gene is TRBV29-1, the J gene TRBJ2-6; D is ambiguous. V was cut by 6 bases and J by 0 bases, with 12 bases left in between. The germline V gene encodes CDR1 SQVTM and CDR2 ANQGSEA. This CDR3 has 15 amino acids. The CDR3 DNA sequence: TGCAGCGTCCCCGGTAGGGACTCTGGGGCCAACGTCCTGACTTTC. This encodes CSVPGRDSGANVLTF.

The CDR3 nucleotides read TGTGCCAGCAGCTTAGGGGTGGCGGGGGGTGTATACGAGCAGTACTTC. Translating gives CASSLGVAGGVYEQYF. This sequence joins TRBV7-2 and TRBJ2-7, with TRBD2 identical over 8 bases. V lost 1 base, J lost 4 bases, and 9 bases stayed unmatched. This CDR3 has 16 amino acids. Germline V lookup: CDR1 SGHTA, CDR2 FQGNSA.

This clonotype came up a few times. The chain has TRBV5-1 and TRBJ2-7, with TRBD1 identical over 7 bases. The ends lost 4 bases at V and 5 bases at J; junction bases unmatched: 12. The CDR3 sequence is 15 residues long. The V gene's germline CDR1 is SGHRS and CDR2 YFSETQ. CDR3 residues: CASSRDRQIGHEQYF. The CDR3 DNA follows: TGCGCCAGCAGCCGGGACAGACAAATTGGGCACGAGCAGTACTTC.

V usage is TRBV5-1 and J usage is TRBJ2-5; D assignment may be TRBD1 or TRBD2 (5 bases each). CDR1 is SGHRS and CDR2 is YFSETQ in the germline V gene. V shed 0 bases and J shed 4 bases, with 25 bases lying between them. The CDR3 has 19 amino acids. The CDR3 DNA reads as TGCGCCAGCAGCTTGGGGCTCGGGACGGGGAATAACCTTCCAGAGACCCAGTACTTC. Its translation is CASSLGLGTGNNLPETQYF.